This T cell receptor beta chain comes out of a study of immune evolution from preneoplasia to lung adenocarcinoma. Study-wide background: HLA loss of heterozygosity: under 7.5% AIS, more than 14% MIA, about 35% ADC, none AAH.

Sequencing used immunoSEQ multiplex PCR; TCRdb keeps in-frame clones, though not all of them. Of approximately 12,000 clones in the sample, around 86% were seen once. This CDR3 has 14 amino acids. V lost 5 bases and J 5 bases, leaving 15 bases between the germline ends. In germline, CDR1 is SEHNR, CDR2 FQNEAQ (reference sequence). As for this clone: Its antigen is still unknown.

Each case's diagnosis was confirmed by two pathologists on H&E. Macro-dissection enriched premalignant or tumor cells before nucleic acid extraction. General study points: Normal lung had highest clonality; later lesions appeared denser, more diverse.

Specimen: FFPE invasive lung adenocarcinoma tissue. The chain recombines TRBV7-9 with TRBJ1-1; D is uncertain. The source of this sequence is an older person with invasive lung adenocarcinoma. The CDR3 bases are TGTGCCAGCAGCACTACGGGCCGCGGGACTGAAGCTTTCTTT. Its translation is CASSTTGRGTEAFF.